This record concerns one T cell receptor beta chain sequence. This record comes from a study of technical replicates of blood from a few donors. Assay used: immunoSEQ multiplex PCR; TCRdb lists only in-frame clones, some missing. The data contain tens of thousands of clones, roughly nine tenths of them singletons. The CDR3 has 14 amino acids. Germline V gene sequence: CDR1 ENHRY, CDR2 SYGVKD. The ends were cut back, 1 base at V and 0 bases at J, with 7 bases in the middle. The clonotype originates from a human donor in good health. Sequencing input: T cells isolated from PBMCs. This rearrangement joins TRBV10-3 to TRBJ2-7; a weak D match, TRBD2 (6 bases). For the CDR3, the DNA is TGTGCCATCAGTGAGTGGGGGGACTCCTACGAGCAGTACTTC. It specifies CAISEWGDSYEQYF.